One and the same sample provided the 8 T cell receptor beta chains below, sequenced in a study of T cell responses to AZD1222 COVID-19 vaccine. The protocol was immunoSEQ multiplex PCR, while the TCRdb copy is restricted to in-frame clones and leaves out a portion. The sample contains 120,000 to 150,000 clones, approximately 90% of which appear only once. The sequencing used peripheral blood, collected 28 days after the second AZD1222 dose. The receptor set was obtained from an adult who received the AZD1222 COVID-19 vaccine.

This clone was observed a single time. The V gene is TRBV11-2, the J gene TRBJ2-7; 12 positions match TRBD2. From germline, CDR1 is SGHAT and CDR2 FQNNGV. This CDR3 is built from 15 residues. The V and J ends lost 6 bases and 5 bases, in that order; junction bases with no gene match: 8. The CDR3 nucleotides are TGTGCCAGCAGTTACGGACTAGCGGGATCTCACGAGCAGTACTTC. Translation: CASSYGLAGSHEQYF. Complete variable domain (other parts from reference TRBV11-2 and TRBJ2-7): EAGVAQSPRYKIIEKRQSVAFWCNPISGHATLYWYQQILGQGPKLLIQFQNNGVVDDSQLPKDRFSAERLKGVDSTLKIQPAKLEDSAVYLCASSYGLAGSHEQYFGPGTRLTVT.

The J gene is TRBJ1-4, the V gene TRBV18; D is ambiguous. The CDR3 length is 13 residues. Trimming removed 5 bases at V and 2 bases at J, with 6 bases between. From germline, CDR1 is KGHSH and CDR2 LQKENI. The CDR3: CASSTGTNEKLFF. CDR3 bases: TGTGCCAGCTCAACCGGGACTAATGAAAAACTGTTTTTT.

The chain links TRBV5-4 to TRBJ2-7; D could derive from TRBD1 or TRBD2 (5 bases each). Germline V gene data show CDR1 as SGHNT and CDR2 as YYREEE (reference sequence). Deletions cut 0 bases from V and 3 bases from J, with 13 bases between. The CDR3 runs to 15 residues. The CDR3 nucleotides read TGTGCCAGCAGCTTGGGGGGGTCGGGTATCTACGAGCAGTACTTC. Its translation: CASSLGGSGIYEQYF. Together with reference TRBV5-4 and TRBJ2-7, the CDR3 gives the full variable domain: ETGVTQSPTHLIKTRGQQVTLRCSSQSGHNTVSWYQQALGQGPQFIFQYYREEENGRGNFPPRFSGLQFPNYSSELNVNALELDDSALYLCASSLGGSGIYEQYFGPGTRLTVT.

The rearrangement joins TRBV2 to TRBJ1-4, with D unresolved. CDR3 length equals 16 residues. Trimming took 0 bases from V and 4 from J, leaving 12 bases between them. Germline CDR1 reads SNHLY; CDR2 reads FYNNEI. The CDR3 DNA is TGTGCCAGCAGTGAAGCGCTAGGCCGCGGTAATGAAAAACTGTTTTTT. It specifies CASSEALGRGNEKLFF. Supplemented by reference TRBV2 and TRBJ1-4, the full variable domain reads EPEVTQTPSHQVTQMGQEVILRCVPISNHLYFYWYRQILGQKVEFLVSFYNNEISEKSEIFDDQFSVERPDGSNFTLKIRSTKLEDSAMYFCASSEALGRGNEKLFFGSGTQLSVL.

The CDR3 nucleotides are TGTGCCAGCAGCCAAGGTTCCAATCAGCCCCAGCATTTT. Its translation is CASSQGSNQPQHF. J is TRBJ1-5 and V is TRBV14; D gene uncertain. This CDR3 contains 13 residues. V was clipped by 1 base and J by 3 bases, with 4 bases between them. Germline V gene sequence: CDR1 SGHDN, CDR2 FVKESK. The full variable domain, completed using reference TRBV14 and TRBJ1-5, is EAGVTQFPSHSVIEKGQTVTLRCDPISGHDNLYWYRRVMGKEIKFLLHFVKESKQDESGMPNNRFLAERTGGTYSTLKVQPAELEDSGVYFCASSQGSNQPQHFGDGTRLSIL.

CDR3 nucleotide sequence: TGCAGCGTAGACAGGGGGCGCAGAGGTGAGCAGTTCTTC. The encoded protein is CSVDRGRRGEQFF. This rearrangement joins TRBV29-1 to TRBJ2-1, with 10 positions matching TRBD1. Germline loops: CDR1 SQVTM, CDR2 ANQGSEA. The CDR3 extends over 13 amino acids. V dropped 6 bases and J dropped 9; count of bases not matched to a gene: 8.

CDR3 residues: CASRFGGSSTDTQYF. The CDR3 coding sequence is TGTGCCAGCAGATTCGGAGGGTCTAGCACAGATACGCAGTATTTT. The V and J genes are TRBV6-4 and TRBJ2-3, with D possibly being TRBD2 (6 bases). V was clipped by 6 bases and J by 0 bases, with 13 bases between them. Germline CDR1 and CDR2: MRHNA and SNTAGT. The CDR3 sequence is 15 residues long.

This rearrangement joins TRBV9 to TRBJ2-3; TRBD2 agrees at 11 bases. V trimming: 3 bases; J trimming: 2 bases; junction bases outside the gene matches: 5. The CDR3 has 16 residues. The germline V gene encodes CDR1 SGDLS and CDR2 YYNGEE. The CDR3 DNA is TGTGCCAGCAGCGGAGCTAGCGGGGGGATCACAGATACGCAGTATTTT. Translation gives CASSGASGGITDTQYF.